In its sample, the clone carrying this T cell receptor (beta chain) was seen once. This record belongs to a study of CD8+CD57+ T cells in acquired aplastic anemia. Sequencing was done on patients that had shown CD8+CD57+ cell expansion by flow cytometry. Sampling of blood occurred while the patients had still received no therapy. The TCR beta profiling, which covered VDJ combination and CDR3 sequence, was carried out using genomic DNA as the template. TCRdb re-called the reads through MiXCR, storing one row per CDR3 protein. The sample yields around 160,000 distinct CDR3 sequences, 47% seen once. CDR1 is ENHRY, CDR2 SYGVKD, per germline. The CDR3 covers 12 residues. Trimming cost V 10 bases and J 3 bases, with 10 bases left between them.

The sample taken for sequencing was sorted CD4+, CD8+, or CD8+CD57+ T cells (not recorded which) from PBMCs. This sequence was found in a human donor with aplastic anemia. The rearrangement links TRBV10-3 to TRBJ2-1; the D is unclear. CDR3 amino acids: CASRRFYNEQFF. The CDR3, as DNA: TGTGCCAGCAGACGCTTCTACAATGAGCAGTTCTTC.